What follows are 5 T cell receptor beta chains derived from one specimen sequenced in a study of type 1 regulatory T cells. MiXCR, applied by TCRdb to the reads, yields one record per CDR3 protein. The table has about 42,000 distinct CDR3 sequences, 10% to 15% seen once. No antigen has been assigned to these receptors. Sequenced: cultured non-Tr1 T cells, either the whole culture or a sorted T cell fraction (not recorded which). The receptors stem from a human donor in good health.

The J gene is TRBJ2-1, the V gene TRBV5-1; 8 nucleotides line up with TRBD2. The CDR3 covers 16 residues. The V segment lost 0 bases and the J segment 3 bases; nucleotides outside the gene matches: 5. CDR1 is SGHRS, CDR2 YFSETQ, per germline. The CDR3 bases are TGCGCCAGCAGCTTGGTAACTAGCGGAAGCTACAATGAGCAGTTCTTC. Encoded protein: CASSLVTSGSYNEQFF.

This clonotype was counted at least ten times. The rearrangement uses TRBV7-9 and TRBJ2-1; 11 nucleotides agree with TRBD2. The germline V gene has CDR1 SEHNR and CDR2 FQNEAQ (reference sequence). V lost 8 bases and J lost 9; bases outside the gene matches: 6. The CDR3 contains 13 residues. The CDR3 nucleotides are TGTGCCAGCGGTACTAGCGGGAGAGGTGAGCAGTTCTTC. Encoded protein: CASGTSGRGEQFF.

The sample holds a few counts of this clonotype. The chain couples TRBV10-3 to TRBJ2-7, with D tentatively TRBD2 (6 bases). Germline values: CDR1 ENHRY, CDR2 SYGVKD. V was shortened by 8 bases and J by 4 bases, with 15 bases between the two germline ends. The CDR3 consists of 13 residues. CDR3 DNA: TGTGCCATCCAGGTGGCGCGGGGATACGAGCAGTACTTC. Amino acids: CAIQVARGYEQYF.

This sequence joins TRBV12-3 or TRBV12-4 and TRBJ2-5; D may correspond to TRBD1 or TRBD2 (6 bases each). The CDR3 totals 15 residues. The V and J ends lost 5 bases and 5 bases respectively, with 18 bases between them. The CDR3 DNA sequence: TGTGCCAGCAGTCGAGTCGAGGGGGGAAGGGAGACCCAGTACTTC. Amino acid sequence: CASSRVEGGRETQYF.

This clonotype showed up many times. The V gene is TRBV27, the J gene TRBJ1-4; no firm D call. Germline-derived CDR1 and CDR2 are MNHEY and SMNVEV (reference sequence). This CDR3 region has 16 residues. V shed 2 bases and J shed 9 bases, with 19 bases lying between them. This CDR3 is CASSLKFEVGYQKLFF. CDR3 bases: TGTGCCAGCAGTTTAAAGTTTGAAGTAGGGTACCAAAAACTGTTTTTT.